The rows below give T cell receptor beta chains drawn from one sample of a study of beta chain features in type 1 diabetes. Here immunoSEQ multiplex PCR was the method, and the copy in TCRdb shows in-frame clones only, minus some. The data hold some 640,000 clones, with about 14% observed a single time. Sequenced: naive CD4+ T cells from blood. All receptors come from a man aged 18 to 30 with type 1 diabetes. The CDR3 runs from the conserved cysteine through the conserved F or W. Not all rows give a size; the values are once, few, many and, for expanded clones, a class.

v_gene	j_gene	abundance	CDR3aa
TRBV4-3	TRBJ1-6	.	CASSQAGQGSSPLHF
TRBV9	TRBJ1-2	few	CASTGHYGYTF
TRBV30	TRBJ2-5	few	CAWSTHGGQETQYF
TRBV4-3	TRBJ2-7	.	CASSQDAVSYEQYF
TRBV29-1	TRBJ2-1	.	CSVLPQREKGEQFF
TRBV28	TRBJ1-4	.	CASSLSGTAFEKLFF
TRBV7-2	TRBJ1-2	.	CASSLTTDQGYTF
TRBV5-1	TRBJ2-1	.	CASSKSGGDEQFF
TRBV7-9	TRBJ2-3	few	CASSLTDTQYF
TRBV28	TRBJ1-3	few	CASSLSLGGLSSGNTIYF
TRBV29-1	.	.	CSVDLITREHGKESYEQYF
TRBV5-4	TRBJ1-1	.	CASSRLTGSSEAFF
TRBV29-1	TRBJ2-7	few	CSVEQEGYEQYF
TRBV4-1	TRBJ2-3	.	CASSHEGGLTDGTQYF
TRBV27	TRBJ2-7	.	CASSFVSTALGSYEQYF
TRBV2	TRBJ1-2	.	CASSGGQGGGYTF
TRBV7-2	TRBJ2-3	few	CASSLGGAGGPTDTQYF
TRBV5-1	TRBJ2-3	few	CASSYTGTITTDTQYF
TRBV11-2	TRBJ1-2	.	CASRTSGSLDYGYTF
TRBV2	TRBJ1-3	.	CASTGNTIYF
TRBV5-6	TRBJ2-7	.	CASSFRQSKYF
TRBV7-2	TRBJ2-3	.	CASSSLASGRSTDTQYF
TRBV7-9	TRBJ2-5	.	CASSGRLAGLQETQYF
TRBV7-3	TRBJ2-1	few	CASSRLGQPNEQFF
TRBV28	TRBJ1-2	.	CASSITPQDYYGYTF
TRBV2	TRBJ2-1	.	CASSLEGGGYNEQFF
TRBV15	TRBJ1-5	.	CATSRDTQPQHF
TRBV15	TRBJ2-7	few	CATSRDRGQGLREQYF
TRBV5-1	TRBJ2-3	few	CASSLGSGRTTDTQYF
TRBV19	TRBJ1-5	.	CASSPSELQPQHF
TRBV4-1	TRBJ2-6	.	CASSQAGPAVSGANVLTF
TRBV7-9	TRBJ2-7	few	CASSTPGAPPYEQYF